What follows are 7 T cell receptor beta chains derived from one specimen sequenced in a study of tumour-infiltrating T cells in Burkitt lymphoma. The protocol was immunoSEQ multiplex PCR, while the TCRdb copy is restricted to in-frame clones and leaves out a portion. The sample comprises around 2,400 clones, roughly 85% of which are singletons, and 18% rests with the top ten. The specimen sequenced was tumor tissue. The origin of the receptors is a human donor with diffuse large B-cell lymphoma.

The chain employs TRBV27 and TRBJ2-5, with 8 bases aligning to TRBD2. The CDR3 covers 14 residues. Germline lookup yields CDR1 MNHEY and CDR2 SMNVEV (reference sequence). Trimming cost V 5 bases and J 3 bases; bases outside gene matches: 5. The CDR3 protein is CASSRWTSKETQYF. In DNA, the CDR3 is TGTGCCAGCAGTCGGTGGACTAGCAAAGAGACCCAGTACTTC.

In this sample, this clone turned up once. The gene calls are TRBV5-5 and TRBJ1-5, with TRBD1 matching 10 bases. The trim removed 5 bases at V and 3 bases at J, leaving 5 bases unmatched. This CDR3 has 15 amino acids. Germline V gives CDR1 SGHKS, CDR2 YYEKEE (reference sequence). CDR3 in amino acids: CASSPGTGVNQPQHF. The CDR3 DNA is TGTGCCAGCAGTCCCGGGACAGGGGTCAATCAGCCCCAGCATTTT.

This sequence joins TRBV7-2 and TRBJ2-7; D possibly matches TRBD1 or TRBD2 (5 bases each). Between the trimmed V and J ends, which lost 1 base and 3 bases, there was a span of 7 bases. The CDR3 extends over 13 amino acids. Per germline, CDR1 SGHTA and CDR2 FQGNSA. CDR3 protein: CASSLGDHYEQYF. The DNA for the CDR3 is TGTGCCAGCAGCTTAGGGGACCACTACGAGCAGTACTTC.

The chain employs TRBV28 and TRBJ1-4; 8 nucleotides align to TRBD1. This CDR3 has 16 residues. J was trimmed by 4 bases and V by 6 bases; bases with no gene match: 10. From germline, CDR1 is MDHEN and CDR2 SYDVKM. The CDR3 nucleotides are TGTGCCAGCAGCCCCGACAGGGGAGTGGATAATGAAAAACTGTTTTTT. Translating gives CASSPDRGVDNEKLFF. Combining the CDR3 with reference TRBV28 and TRBJ1-4 gives the whole variable domain DVKVTQSSRYLVKRTGEKVFLECVQDMDHENMFWYRQDPGLGLRLIYFSYDVKMKEKGDIPEGYSVSREKKERFSLILESASTNQTSMYLCASSPDRGVDNEKLFFGSGTQLSVL.

The sample holds a few counts of this clone. This chain uses TRBV6-1 with TRBJ2-3; TRBD1 is a possible D gene (6 bases). CDR1 is MNHNS and CDR2 is SASEGT in the germline V gene. With 6 bases removed from V and 2 bases from J, the gap between germline ends came to 15 bases. The CDR3 is 15 amino acids. The chain's CDR3 is CASSGDTLLTDTQYF. The CDR3 nucleotides read TGTGCCAGCAGCGGGGACACTTTACTCACAGATACGCAGTATTTT.

V is TRBV19 and J is TRBJ2-3, with 7 bases fitting TRBD2. The CDR3 consists of 14 residues. Germline V gene data show CDR1 as LNHDA and CDR2 as SQIVND (reference sequence). V dropped 7 bases and J dropped 1; count of bases not matched to a gene: 5. CDR3 in DNA: TGTGCCAGTACCACTAGCGCGGGCACAGATACGCAGTATTTT. It is translated as CASTTSAGTDTQYF.

V usage is TRBV4-1 and J usage is TRBJ2-7; the match to TRBD1 covers 8 bases. The CDR3 runs to 15 residues. Germline V CDR1 and CDR2: MGHRA, YSYEKL. Trimming cost V 1 base and J 3 bases; bases outside gene matches: 5. CDR3 sequence: CASSQVGQEHYEQYF. The CDR3 nucleotides are TGCGCCAGCAGCCAAGTGGGACAGGAGCACTACGAGCAGTACTTC.